This T cell receptor beta chain was captured in a study of molecular identifiers for immune sequencing clone quantification. The CDR3 consists of 21 residues. The trim removed 3 bases at V and 0 bases at J, leaving 16 bases unmatched. The germline V gene has CDR1 SGDLS and CDR2 YYNGEE. MiXCR, applied by TCRdb to the PCR reads, yields one record per CDR3 protein. The data hold about 510,000 distinct CDR3 sequences, with around 21% observed a single time. This clonotype was counted ten times or more. The sequence came from a human donor in good health. Some libraries in this study had Jurkat cell RNA spiked in. The chain links TRBV9 to TRBJ2-6; 9 bases fit TRBD1. Sequencing used naive CD8+ T cells from blood, with Jurkat cell RNA spiked in. Subset: FACS-sorted CD8+CD4-CCR7+CD45RA+ naive T cells. CDR3 coding DNA: TGTGCCAGCAGCGGAGCTTTCCGGGACAGGGTGACCTACTCTGGGGCCAACGTCCTGACTTTC. It yields the protein CASSGAFRDRVTYSGANVLTF.